Listed below are T cell receptor beta chains from one sample, sequenced in a study of human T cells and chemical hapten exposure. Each CDR3 protein is one row after TCRdb ran MiXCR on the RACE reads. The sample holds tens of thousands of distinct CDR3 sequences; approximately 9% are singletons and the top ten take roughly 3%. This sample comprised whole blood, obtained in connection with sensitization to the hapten diphenylcyclopropenone (DPC). These receptors all come from a woman aged 50 to 60 with alopecia areata. Some clones in this sample may be carry-over from other donors' samples. CDR3s include the opening cysteine and the closing phenylalanine or tryptophan. A D gene is named only where the DNA matches it firmly. A clone size is listed for some rows: how often the clone was seen (once, few, many), or a class if it is expanded.

length	D	size	V	J	DNA	CDR3
17	NA	many	TRBV20-1	TRBJ2-6	TGCAGTGCCCACTCTCCTCACCGAAGCTCTGGGGCCAACGTCCTGACTTTC	CSAHSPHRSSGANVLTF
14	NA	few	TRBV5-6	TRBJ2-5	TGTGCCAGCAGCTACCCGGGACAACAAGAGACCCAGTACTTC	CASSYPGQQETQYF
11	NA	NA	TRBV5-6	TRBJ2-1	TGTGCCAGCAGCTTGGCAGGGGTTAGGTCCTTC	CASSLAGVRSF
14	TRBD1	few	TRBV5-6	TRBJ1-4	TGTGCCAGCAGCCAACGGGACAGGGGAGAAAAACTGTTTTTT	CASSQRDRGEKLFF
15	NA	many	TRBV4-1	TRBJ1-6	TGCGCCAGCAGGGGGGACACGGGTAGGAATTCACCCCTCCACTTT	CASRGDTGRNSPLHF
15	NA	few	TRBV27	TRBJ1-2	TGTGCCAGCAGTTTGGGCCCTGGAGGGGCGCGTGGCTACACCTTC	CASSLGPGGARGYTF
13	NA	few	TRBV20-1	TRBJ1-5	TGCAGTGCTAGAGGGGGCAGAAATCAGCCCCAGCATTTT	CSARGGRNQPQHF
12	NA	few	TRBV28	TRBJ2-3	TGTGCCAGCACCCGTACCACAGATACGCAGTATTTT	CASTRTTDTQYF
15	NA	many	TRBV6-5	TRBJ2-3	TGTGCCAGCAGTTACTCCTTTACAGGGTCAGATACGCAGTATTTT	CASSYSFTGSDTQYF
13	TRBD1	few	TRBV12-3/TRBV12-4	TRBJ2-5	TGTGCCAGCAGCTCCTACAGGGGAGAGACCCAGTACTTC	CASSSYRGETQYF
18	NA	NA	TRBV10-3	TRBJ1-1	TGTGCCATCAGTGAGTCCCTAAGGGGACGGACGAAGGGCACTGAAGCTTTCTTT	CAISESLRGRTKGTEAFF